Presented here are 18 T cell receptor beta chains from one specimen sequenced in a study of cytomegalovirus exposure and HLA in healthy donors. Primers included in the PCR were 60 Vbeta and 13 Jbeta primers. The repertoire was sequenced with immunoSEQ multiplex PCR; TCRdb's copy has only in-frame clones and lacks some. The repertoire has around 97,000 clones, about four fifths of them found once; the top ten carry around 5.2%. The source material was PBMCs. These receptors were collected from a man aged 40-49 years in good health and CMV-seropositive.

The CDR3 region is CASSEASYLSYEQYF. CDR3 nucleotide sequence: TGTGCCAGCAGTGAAGCGTCTTATCTCTCCTACGAGCAGTACTTC. The gene calls are TRBV6-1 and TRBJ2-7; D not resolved. The CDR3 length is 15 residues. Trimming cost V 0 bases and J 0 bases, with 9 bases left between them. Germline V gene lookup returns CDR1 MNHNS and CDR2 SASEGT.

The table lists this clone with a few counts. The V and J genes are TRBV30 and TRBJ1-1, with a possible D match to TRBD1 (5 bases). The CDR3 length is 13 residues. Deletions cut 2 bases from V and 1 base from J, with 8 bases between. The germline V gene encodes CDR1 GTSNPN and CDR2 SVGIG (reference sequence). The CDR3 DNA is TGTGCCTGGAGTCGACAGACGAACACTGAAGCTTTCTTT. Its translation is CAWSRQTNTEAFF. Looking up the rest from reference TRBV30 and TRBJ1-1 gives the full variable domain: SQTIHQWPATLVQPVGSPLSLECTVEGTSNPNLYWYRQAAGRGLQLLFYSVGIGQISSEVPQNLSASRPQDRQFILSSKKLLLSDSGFYLCAWSRQTNTEAFFGQGTRLTVV.

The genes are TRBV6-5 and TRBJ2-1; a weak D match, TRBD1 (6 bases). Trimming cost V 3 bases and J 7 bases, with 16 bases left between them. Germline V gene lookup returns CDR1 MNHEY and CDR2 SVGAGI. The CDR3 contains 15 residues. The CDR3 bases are TGTGCCAGCAGTTATTCGGGACACGGACGTAATGAGCAGTTCTTC. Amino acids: CASSYSGHGRNEQFF.

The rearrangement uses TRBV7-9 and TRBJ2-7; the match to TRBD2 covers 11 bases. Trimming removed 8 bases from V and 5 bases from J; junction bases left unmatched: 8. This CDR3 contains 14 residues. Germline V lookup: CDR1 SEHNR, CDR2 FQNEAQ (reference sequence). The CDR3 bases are TGTGCCAGCGTCTTTAGCGGGGGGGCTCACGAGCAGTACTTC. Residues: CASVFSGGAHEQYF.

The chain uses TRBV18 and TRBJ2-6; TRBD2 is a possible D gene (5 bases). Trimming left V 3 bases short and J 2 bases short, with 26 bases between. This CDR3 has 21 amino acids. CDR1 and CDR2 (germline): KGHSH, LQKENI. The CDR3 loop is CASSPLDLWGWVVAGANVLTF. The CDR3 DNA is TGTGCCAGCTCACCCTTGGACTTGTGGGGATGGGTTGTTGCTGGGGCCAACGTCCTGACTTTC.

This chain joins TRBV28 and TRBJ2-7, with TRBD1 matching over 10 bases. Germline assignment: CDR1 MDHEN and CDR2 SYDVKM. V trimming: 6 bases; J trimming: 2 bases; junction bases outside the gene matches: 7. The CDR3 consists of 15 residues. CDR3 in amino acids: CASSQGGTGAYEQYF. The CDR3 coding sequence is TGTGCCAGCAGCCAGGGAGGGACAGGGGCCTACGAGCAGTACTTC.

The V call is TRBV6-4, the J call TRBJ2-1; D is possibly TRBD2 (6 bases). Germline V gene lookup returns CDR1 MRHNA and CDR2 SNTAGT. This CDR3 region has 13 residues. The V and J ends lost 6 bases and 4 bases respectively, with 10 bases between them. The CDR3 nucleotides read TGTGCCAGCAGCCGGGACTTATACAATGAGCAGTTCTTC. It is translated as CASSRDLYNEQFF.

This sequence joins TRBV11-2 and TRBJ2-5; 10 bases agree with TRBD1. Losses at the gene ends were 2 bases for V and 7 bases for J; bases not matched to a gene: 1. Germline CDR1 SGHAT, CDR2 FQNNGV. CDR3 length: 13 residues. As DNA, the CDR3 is TGTGCCAGCAGCTTACGGGACAGGGGGACCCAGTACTTC. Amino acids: CASSLRDRGTQYF.

CDR3 in amino acids: CAIRSEAGGSTGELFF. CDR3 DNA: TGTGCCATCAGATCTGAGGCGGGAGGGTCAACCGGGGAGCTGTTTTTT. The genes are TRBV10-3 and TRBJ2-2, with 9 positions matching TRBD2. CDR3 size: 16 residues. V was clipped by 6 bases and J by 5 bases; unmatched bases: 10. The germline V gene has CDR1 ENHRY and CDR2 SYGVKD.

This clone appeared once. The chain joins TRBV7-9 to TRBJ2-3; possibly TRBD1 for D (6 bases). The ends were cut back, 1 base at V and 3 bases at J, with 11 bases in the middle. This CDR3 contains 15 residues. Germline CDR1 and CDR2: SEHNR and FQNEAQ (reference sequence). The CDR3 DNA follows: TGTGCCAGCAGCTTAGTCGCAGGGGTTACAGATACGCAGTATTTT. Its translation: CASSLVAGVTDTQYF.

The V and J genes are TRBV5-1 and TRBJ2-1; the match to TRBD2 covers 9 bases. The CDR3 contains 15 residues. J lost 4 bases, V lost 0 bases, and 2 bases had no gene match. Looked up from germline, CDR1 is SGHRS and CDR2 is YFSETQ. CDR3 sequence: CASSLGGGAYNEQFF. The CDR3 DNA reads TGCGCCAGCAGCTTGGGCGGGGGGGCGTACAATGAGCAGTTCTTC.

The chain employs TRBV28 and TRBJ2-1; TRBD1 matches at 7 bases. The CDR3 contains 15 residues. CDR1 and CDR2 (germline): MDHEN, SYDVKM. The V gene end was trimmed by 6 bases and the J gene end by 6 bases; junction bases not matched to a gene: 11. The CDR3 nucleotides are TGTGCCAGCAGCATGACAGGGAGAAACGCCAATGAGCAGTTCTTC. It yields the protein CASSMTGRNANEQFF.

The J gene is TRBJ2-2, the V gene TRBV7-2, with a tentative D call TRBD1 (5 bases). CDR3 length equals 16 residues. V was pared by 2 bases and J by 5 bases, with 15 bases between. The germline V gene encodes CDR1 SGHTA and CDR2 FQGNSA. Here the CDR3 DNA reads TGTGCCAGCAGCTTAAGAGCGACAGACCCTACCGGGGAGCTGTTTTTT. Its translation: CASSLRATDPTGELFF.

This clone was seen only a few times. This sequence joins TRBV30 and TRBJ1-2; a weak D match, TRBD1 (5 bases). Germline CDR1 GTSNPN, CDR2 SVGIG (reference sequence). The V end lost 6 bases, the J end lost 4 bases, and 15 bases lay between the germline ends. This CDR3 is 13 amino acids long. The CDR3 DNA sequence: TGTGCCTGTCTGGGGGGGGGATCCTATGGCTACACCTTC. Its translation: CACLGGGSYGYTF. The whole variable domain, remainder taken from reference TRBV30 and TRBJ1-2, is SQTIHQWPATLVQPVGSPLSLECTVEGTSNPNLYWYRQAAGRGLQLLFYSVGIGQISSEVPQNLSASRPQDRQFILSSKKLLLSDSGFYLCACLGGGSYGYTFGSGTRLTVV.

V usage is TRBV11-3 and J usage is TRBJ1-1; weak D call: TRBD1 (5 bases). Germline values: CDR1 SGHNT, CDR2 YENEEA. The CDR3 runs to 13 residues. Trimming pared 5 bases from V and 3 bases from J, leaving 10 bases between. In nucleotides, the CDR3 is TGTGCCAGCAGCAAGGGGAGGGACACTGAAGCTTTCTTT. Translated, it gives CASSKGRDTEAFF. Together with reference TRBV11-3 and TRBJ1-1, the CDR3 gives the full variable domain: EAGVVQSPRYKIIEKKQPVAFWCNPISGHNTLYWYLQNLGQGPELLIRYENEEAVDDSQLPKDRFSAERLKGVDSTLKIQPAELGDSAVYLCASSKGRDTEAFFGQGTRLTVV.

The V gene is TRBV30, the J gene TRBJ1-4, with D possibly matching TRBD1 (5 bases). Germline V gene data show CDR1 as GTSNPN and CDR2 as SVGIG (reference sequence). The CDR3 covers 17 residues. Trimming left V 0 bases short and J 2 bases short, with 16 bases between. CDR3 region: CAWSVGQGGRTNEKLFF. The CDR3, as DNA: TGTGCCTGGAGTGTAGGTCAGGGAGGGCGTACTAATGAAAAACTGTTTTTT.

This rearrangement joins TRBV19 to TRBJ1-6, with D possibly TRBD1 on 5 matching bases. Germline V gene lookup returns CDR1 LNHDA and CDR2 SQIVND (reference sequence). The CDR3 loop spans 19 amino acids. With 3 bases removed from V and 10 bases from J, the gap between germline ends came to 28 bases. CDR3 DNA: TGTGCCAGTAGTATCCCAATAGGCCGTCGGGGGAATCTAGGCTCACCCCTCCACTTT. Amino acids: CASSIPIGRRGNLGSPLHF. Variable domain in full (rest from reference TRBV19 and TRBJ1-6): DGGITQSPKYLFRKEGQNVTLSCEQNLNHDAMYWYRQDPGQGLRLIYYSQIVNDFQKGDIAEGYSVSREKKESFPLTVTSAQKNPTAFYLCASSIPIGRRGNLGSPLHFGNGTRLTVT.

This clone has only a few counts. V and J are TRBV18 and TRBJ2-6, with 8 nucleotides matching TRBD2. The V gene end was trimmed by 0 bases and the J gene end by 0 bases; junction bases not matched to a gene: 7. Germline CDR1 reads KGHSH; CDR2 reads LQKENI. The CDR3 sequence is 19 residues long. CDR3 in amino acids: CASSPPMAGGLSGANVLTF. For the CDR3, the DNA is TGTGCCAGCTCACCACCGATGGCGGGGGGCCTCTCTGGGGCCAACGTCCTGACTTTC.